A selection of T cell receptor beta chains follows, all from one sample in a study of PD-1 blockade in classical Hodgkin lymphoma. The data were produced by immunoSEQ multiplex PCR, yet TCRdb's version contains in-frame clones alone and is incomplete. The profile shows about 11,000 clones, around 80% of them singletons. Material: peripheral blood mononuclear cells (PBMCs), obtained at baseline. The receptors come from a human donor with classical Hodgkin lymphoma. Each CDR3 is given with its conserved first and last residue. The order of the fields is D gene, clone size, V gene, J gene, CDR3 DNA, CDR3 protein. The D gene is left open where the match is weak. Part of the rows lack a size; the others show once, few, many or a class for expanded clones.

>TRBD1|-|TRBV6-1|TRBJ2-1
TGTGCCAGCAGTGAAGCCGGGGGACAGGGGGGGCCGCGGCAGTTCTTC
CASSEAGGQGGPRQFF
>-|-|TRBV27|TRBJ1-1
TGTGCCAGCAGTTTATCGTCGAGGGGGAGAGATGAAGCTTTCTTT
CASSLSSRGRDEAFF
>-|few|TRBV27|TRBJ2-7
TGTGCCAGCAGGGACAGCTCCTACGAGCAGTACTTC
CASRDSSYEQYF
>-|-|TRBV6-5|TRBJ2-1
TGTGCCAGCAAAAGACTGAGGGAAAGAACCAATGAGCAGTTCTTC
CASKRLRERTNEQFF
>-|few|TRBV27|TRBJ1-6
TGTGCCAGCACCATATCCTGGGCAGACGGTTCACCCCTCCACTTT
CASTISWADGSPLHF
>TRBD1|-|TRBV11-3|TRBJ1-1
TGTGCCAGCCCCTCCGGGGACAGACTGAACACTGAAGCTTTCTTT
CASPSGDRLNTEAFF
>-|few|TRBV11-2|TRBJ1-1
TGTGCCAGCAGTTACACTAAGGACACTGAAGCTTTCTTT
CASSYTKDTEAFF
>TRBD1|-|TRBV18|TRBJ1-3
TGTGCCAGCTCAGGTGGACAGGGATCGGGAAACACCATATATTTT
CASSGGQGSGNTIYF
>TRBD1|-|TRBV5-3|TRBJ1-2
TGTGCCAGAAGCAACCCCTCCGGGACAGGGTGGGACTATGGCTACACCTTC
CARSNPSGTGWDYGYTF
>-|-|TRBV15|TRBJ2-3
TGTGCCACCAGCAGAGATATGAGGGGTACAGATACGCAGTATTTT
CATSRDMRGTDTQYF
>-|-|TRBV7-2|TRBJ1-5
TGTGCCAGCAGCCCCGAGAACAATCAGCCCCAGCATTTT
CASSPENNQPQHF
>-|once|TRBV4-3|TRBJ1-1
TGCGCCAGCAGCCAATACACGCCGGGGACTGAAGCTTTCTTT
CASSQYTPGTEAFF
>TRBD1|few|TRBV18|TRBJ1-1
TGTGCCAGCTCCTTATACCCCCCGGGACAGGGTTACAACACTGAAGCTTTCTTT
CASSLYPPGQGYNTEAFF
>-|-|TRBV11-2|TRBJ1-1
TGTGCCAGCAGCCCAGCGGAAGGGTTGAACACTGAAGCTTTCTTT
CASSPAEGLNTEAFF
>-|large|TRBV7-9|TRBJ1-1
TGTGCCAGCAGCCCAGCGGAAGGGTTGAACACTGAAGCTTTCTTT
CASSPAEGLNTEAFF
>TRBD1|-|TRBV30|TRBJ2-7
TGTGCCTGCCGAGGACAGGGGGTTCAAGAGCAGTACTTC
CACRGQGVQEQYF
>-|-|TRBV5-5|TRBJ1-1
TGTGCCAGCAGCTTGGGGTTAAGGACTGAAGCTTTCTTT
CASSLGLRTEAFF
>-|-|TRBV19|TRBJ2-7
TGTGCCAGTAGCCCGCAGGGGAGCTCCTACGAGCAGTACTTC
CASSPQGSSYEQYF
>-|-|TRBV28|TRBJ1-5
TGTGCCAGCAGACGGGGAGGGGGTACAGGACAGCCCCAGCATTTT
CASRRGGGTGQPQHF
>TRBD1|-|TRBV6-6|TRBJ2-7
TGTGCCAGCAGTCCCCAGACAGGGCCCTACGAGCAGTACTTC
CASSPQTGPYEQYF
>-|-|TRBV7-8|TRBJ1-2
TGTGCCAGCAGCAAAACCGGGACATCCTCTATCGGCTACACCTTC
CASSKTGTSSIGYTF
>TRBD2|-|TRBV29-1|TRBJ2-1
TGCAGCGTAGCGACAGGGACTAGCCTTCAGTTCTTC
CSVATGTSLQFF
>TRBD1|-|TRBV5-1|TRBJ1-2
TGCGCCAGCAGCCCCGGACAGGGGGAAGGCTACACCTTC
CASSPGQGEGYTF
>-|-|TRBV7-8|TRBJ2-6
TGTGCCAGCAGCTTAGCGGTGGGTGTCAGGGCCAACGTCCTGACTTTC
CASSLAVGVRANVLTF
>TRBD2|-|TRBV4-3|TRBJ2-5
TGCGCCAGCAGCCAAGATCGGGGGGTCGGGGGAGAGACCCAGTACTTC
CASSQDRGVGGETQYF
>-|-|TRBV11-3|TRBJ1-1
TGTGCCAGCAGCCGGGGCGGGCACACTGAAGCTTTCTTT
CASSRGGHTEAFF
>-|-|TRBV2|TRBJ1-2
TGTGCCAGCACGCCCCTGGCGGGGGAAGGTGGCTACACCTTC
CASTPLAGEGGYTF
>-|-|TRBV10-1|TRBJ2-6
TGCGCCAGCAGGGACAGCCTCAGCTCTGGGGCCAACGTCCTGACTTTC
CASRDSLSSGANVLTF
>-|-|TRBV19|TRBJ1-1
TGTGCCAGTAGTAGGGACGGATCAATGAACACTGAAGCTTTCTTT
CASSRDGSMNTEAFF
>-|-|TRBV5-5|TRBJ1-4
TGTGCCAGCAGCTTCTCCGCAGGGACCTCTAATGAAAAACTGTTTTTT
CASSFSAGTSNEKLFF